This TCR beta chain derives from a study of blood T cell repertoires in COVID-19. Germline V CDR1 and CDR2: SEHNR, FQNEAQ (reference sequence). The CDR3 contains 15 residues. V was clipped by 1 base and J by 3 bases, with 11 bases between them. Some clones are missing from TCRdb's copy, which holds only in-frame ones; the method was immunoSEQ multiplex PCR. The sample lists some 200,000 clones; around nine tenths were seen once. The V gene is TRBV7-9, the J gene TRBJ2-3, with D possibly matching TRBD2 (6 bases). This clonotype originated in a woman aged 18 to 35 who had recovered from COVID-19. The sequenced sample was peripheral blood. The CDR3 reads CASSLGTGETDTQYF. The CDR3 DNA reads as TGTGCCAGCAGCTTAGGGACGGGAGAGACAGATACGCAGTATTTT.